This TCR beta chain was obtained from a study of cytomegalovirus exposure and HLA in healthy donors. The CDR3 loop spans 16 amino acids. From germline, CDR1 is SNHLY and CDR2 FYNNEI. V trimming: 6 bases; J trimming: 12 bases; junction bases outside the gene matches: 14. This PCR relied on a set of 60 Vbeta primers and 13 Jbeta primers. Sequenced by immunoSEQ multiplex PCR; TCRdb stores in-frame clones only, minus some. The data contain some 100,000 clones, 70% to 80% of them singletons. The chain joins TRBV2 to TRBJ2-4; TRBD2 agrees at 13 bases. The sequenced sample consisted of PBMCs. The origin of this receptor is a female donor in good health and CMV-seropositive. The CDR3 sequence: CASRPTSGRKLSSQYF. The CDR3 coding sequence is TGTGCCAGCAGACCGACTAGCGGGAGGAAGTTAAGCAGTCAGTACTTC.